This T cell receptor beta chain was recorded in a study of Ad26.COV2.S vaccination and SARS-CoV-2 variants. Overall study context: The trial was COV1001 and the donor's arm was Ad26.COV2.S. Study-wide results and limits: Relative to placebo recipients, vaccine recipients exhibited elevated spike-specific TCR breadth. From the TCR breadth and depth analyses, total T cell responses may have been underestimated.

This clone was seen just once. Its cognate antigen is unknown. Repertoires were generated with immunoSEQ multiplex PCR, while TCRdb's copy carries only in-frame clones and drops some. The repertoire consists of roughly 460,000 clones, with about 89% occurring once and the leading ten covering approximately 1.7%. Described treatment: about 20 received Ad26.COV2.S at low or high dose, single or two shots; 5 received placebo; per-sample allocation not given. Sampling happened 63 days after the first vaccine or placebo injection. The material sequenced was peripheral blood, taken in a trial of Ad26.COV2.S vaccine versus placebo. This receptor was taken from a person between 18 and 59 years old who received the Ad26.COV2.S COVID-19 vaccine or a placebo.

CDR3 in DNA: TGTGCCAGCAGCCCCCCCAGGCTCTCCTACGAGCAGTACTTC. Its translation: CASSPPRLSYEQYF. This chain uses TRBV2 with TRBJ2-7; no firm D call. Germline assignment: CDR1 SNHLY and CDR2 FYNNEI. V was cut by 6 bases and J by 0 bases, with 12 bases left in between. This CDR3 is 14 amino acids long. Filled out from reference TRBV2 and TRBJ2-7, the complete variable domain reads EPEVTQTPSHQVTQMGQEVILRCVPISNHLYFYWYRQILGQKVEFLVSFYNNEISEKSEIFDDQFSVERPDGSNFTLKIRSTKLEDSAMYFCASSPPRLSYEQYFGPGTRLTVT.